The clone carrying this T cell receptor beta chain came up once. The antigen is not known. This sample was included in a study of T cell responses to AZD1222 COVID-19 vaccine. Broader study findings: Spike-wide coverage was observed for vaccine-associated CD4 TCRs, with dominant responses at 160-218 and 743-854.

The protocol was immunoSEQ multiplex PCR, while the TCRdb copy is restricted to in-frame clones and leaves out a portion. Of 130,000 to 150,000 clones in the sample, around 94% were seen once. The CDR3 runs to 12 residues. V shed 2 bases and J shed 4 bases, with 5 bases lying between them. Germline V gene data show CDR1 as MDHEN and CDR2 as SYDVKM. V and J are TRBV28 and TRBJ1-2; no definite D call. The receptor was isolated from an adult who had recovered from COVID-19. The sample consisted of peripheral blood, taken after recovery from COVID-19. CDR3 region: CASSLQVYGYTF. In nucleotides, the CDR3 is TGTGCCAGCAGTTTACAGGTCTATGGCTACACCTTC.